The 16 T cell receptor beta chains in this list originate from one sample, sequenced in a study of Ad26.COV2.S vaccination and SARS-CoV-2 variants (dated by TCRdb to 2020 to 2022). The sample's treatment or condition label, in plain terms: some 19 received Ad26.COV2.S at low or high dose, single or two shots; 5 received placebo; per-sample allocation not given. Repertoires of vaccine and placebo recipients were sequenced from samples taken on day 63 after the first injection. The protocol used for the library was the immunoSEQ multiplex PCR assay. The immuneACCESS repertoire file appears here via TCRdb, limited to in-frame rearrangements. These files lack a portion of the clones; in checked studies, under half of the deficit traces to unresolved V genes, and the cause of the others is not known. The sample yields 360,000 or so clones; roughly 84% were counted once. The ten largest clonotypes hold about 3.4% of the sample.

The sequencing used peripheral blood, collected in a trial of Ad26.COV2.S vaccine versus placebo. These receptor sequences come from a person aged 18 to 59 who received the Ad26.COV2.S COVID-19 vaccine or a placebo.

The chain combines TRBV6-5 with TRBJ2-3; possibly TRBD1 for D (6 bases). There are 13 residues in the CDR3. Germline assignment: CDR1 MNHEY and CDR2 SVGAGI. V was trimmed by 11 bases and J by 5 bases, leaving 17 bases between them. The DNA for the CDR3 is TGTGCCGGCTCGATCTCCAGGGGAGATACGCAGTATTTT. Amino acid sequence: CAGSISRGDTQYF.

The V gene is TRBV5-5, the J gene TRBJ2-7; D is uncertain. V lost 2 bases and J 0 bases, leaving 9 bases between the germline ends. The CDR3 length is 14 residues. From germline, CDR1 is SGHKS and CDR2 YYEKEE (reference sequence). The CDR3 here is CASSFYGPSYEQYF. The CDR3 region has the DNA TGTGCCAGCAGCTTTTACGGACCCTCCTACGAGCAGTACTTC.

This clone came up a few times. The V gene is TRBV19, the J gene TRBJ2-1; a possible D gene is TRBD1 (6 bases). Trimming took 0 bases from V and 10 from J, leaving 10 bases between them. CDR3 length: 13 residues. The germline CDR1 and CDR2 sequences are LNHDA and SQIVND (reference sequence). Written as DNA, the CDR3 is TGTGCCAGTAGTATAGAGCAGGACAGCGAGCAGTTCTTC. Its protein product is CASSIEQDSEQFF. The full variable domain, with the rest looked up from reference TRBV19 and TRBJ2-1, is DGGITQSPKYLFRKEGQNVTLSCEQNLNHDAMYWYRQDPGQGLRLIYYSQIVNDFQKGDIAEGYSVSREKKESFPLTVTSAQKNPTAFYLCASSIEQDSEQFFGPGTRLTVL.

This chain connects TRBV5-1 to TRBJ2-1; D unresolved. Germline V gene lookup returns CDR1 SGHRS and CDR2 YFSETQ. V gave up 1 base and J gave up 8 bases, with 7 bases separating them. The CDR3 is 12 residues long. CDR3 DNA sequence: TGCGCCAGCAGCTTGCCGGCGGATGAGCAGTTCTTC. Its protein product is CASSLPADEQFF.

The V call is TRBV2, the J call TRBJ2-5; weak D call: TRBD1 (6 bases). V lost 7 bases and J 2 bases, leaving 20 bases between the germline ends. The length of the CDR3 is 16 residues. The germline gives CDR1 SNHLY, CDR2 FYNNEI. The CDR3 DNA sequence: TGTGCCAGCACCCCGCCGGACAGCAGACCTCAAGAGACCCAGTACTTC. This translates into CASTPPDSRPQETQYF.

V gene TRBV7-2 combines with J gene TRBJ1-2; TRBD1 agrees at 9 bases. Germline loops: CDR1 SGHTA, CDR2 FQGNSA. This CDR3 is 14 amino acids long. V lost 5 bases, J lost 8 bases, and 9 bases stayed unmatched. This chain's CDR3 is CASSPGTGKRGYTF. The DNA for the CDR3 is TGTGCCAGCAGCCCGGGGACAGGGAAACGGGGCTACACCTTC. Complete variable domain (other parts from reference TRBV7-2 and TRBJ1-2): GAGVSQSPSNKVTEKGKDVELRCDPISGHTALYWYRQSLGQGLEFLIYFQGNSAPDKSGLPSDRFSAERTGGSVSTLTIQRTQQEDSAVYLCASSPGTGKRGYTFGSGTRLTVV.

The chain's CDR3 is CASSQRPLRDYTDTQYF. CDR3 in DNA: TGTGCCAGCAGCCAAAGACCCCTCCGGGACTACACAGATACGCAGTATTTT. This chain links TRBV4-2 with TRBJ2-3, with 7 nucleotides matching TRBD2. CDR3 length: 17 amino acids. Per germline, CDR1 LGHNA and CDR2 YNFKEQ. J gave up 2 bases and V 2 bases, and 10 bases lay outside the gene matches.

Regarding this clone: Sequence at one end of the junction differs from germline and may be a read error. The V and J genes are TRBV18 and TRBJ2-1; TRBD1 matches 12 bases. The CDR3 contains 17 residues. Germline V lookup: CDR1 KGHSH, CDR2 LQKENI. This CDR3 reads CASPPPGQGAIGNEQFF. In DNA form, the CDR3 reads TGTGCCAGCCCACCTCCGGGACAGGGGGCGATAGGAAATGAGCAGTTCTTC. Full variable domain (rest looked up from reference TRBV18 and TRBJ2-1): NAGVMQNPRHLVRRRGQEARLRCSPMKGHSHVYWYRQLPEEGLKFMVYLQKENIIDESGMPKERFSAEFPKEGPSILRIQQVVRGDSAAYFCASPPPGQGAIGNEQFFGPGTRLTVL.

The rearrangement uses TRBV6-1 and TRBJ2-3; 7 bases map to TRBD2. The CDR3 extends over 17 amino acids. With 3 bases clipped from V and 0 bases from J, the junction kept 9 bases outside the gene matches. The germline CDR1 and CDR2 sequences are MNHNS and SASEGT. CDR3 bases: TGTGCCAGCAGTGATCCTCGGGCTAGCGGAAGCACAGATACGCAGTATTTT. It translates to CASSDPRASGSTDTQYF.

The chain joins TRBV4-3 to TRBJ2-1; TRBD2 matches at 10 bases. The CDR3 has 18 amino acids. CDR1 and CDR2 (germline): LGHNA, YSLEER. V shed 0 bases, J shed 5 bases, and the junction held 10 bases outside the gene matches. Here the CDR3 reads CASSQDPFSGGLNNEQFF. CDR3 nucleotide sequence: TGCGCCAGCAGCCAAGATCCGTTTAGCGGGGGGCTTAACAATGAGCAGTTCTTC.

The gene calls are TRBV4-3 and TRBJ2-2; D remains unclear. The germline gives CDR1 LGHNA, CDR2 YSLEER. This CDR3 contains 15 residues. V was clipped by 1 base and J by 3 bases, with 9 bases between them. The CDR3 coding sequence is TGCGCCAGCAGCCAAGCCGGTGCCGACACCGGGGAGCTGTTTTTT. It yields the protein CASSQAGADTGELFF.

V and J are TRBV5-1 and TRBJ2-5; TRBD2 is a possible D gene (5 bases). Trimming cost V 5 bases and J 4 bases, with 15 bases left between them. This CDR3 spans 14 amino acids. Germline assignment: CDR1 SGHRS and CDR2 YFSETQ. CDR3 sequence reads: CASRFPGIGETQYF. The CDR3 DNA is TGCGCCAGCAGGTTCCCGGGAATAGGAGAGACCCAGTACTTC.

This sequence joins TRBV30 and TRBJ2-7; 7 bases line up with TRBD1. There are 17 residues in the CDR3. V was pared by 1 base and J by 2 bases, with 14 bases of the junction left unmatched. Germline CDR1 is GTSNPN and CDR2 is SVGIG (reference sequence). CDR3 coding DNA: TGTGCCTGGAGTGCAACCAAACCGACAGGGCCCGCCTACGAGCAGTACTTC. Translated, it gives CAWSATKPTGPAYEQYF.

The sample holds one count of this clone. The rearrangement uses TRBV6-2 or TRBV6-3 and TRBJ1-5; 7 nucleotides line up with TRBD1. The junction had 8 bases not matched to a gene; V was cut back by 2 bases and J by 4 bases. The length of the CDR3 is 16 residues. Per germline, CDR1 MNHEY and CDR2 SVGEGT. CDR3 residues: CASSYPPGQQNQPQHF. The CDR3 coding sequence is TGTGCCAGCAGTTACCCACCGGGACAGCAAAATCAGCCCCAGCATTTT.

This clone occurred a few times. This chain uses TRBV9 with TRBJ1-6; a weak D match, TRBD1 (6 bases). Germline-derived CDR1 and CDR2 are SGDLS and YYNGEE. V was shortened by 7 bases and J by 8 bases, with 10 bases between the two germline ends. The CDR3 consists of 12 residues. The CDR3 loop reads CASSKGDSPLHF. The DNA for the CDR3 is TGTGCCAGCTCTAAGGGGGATTCACCCCTCCACTTT.

The CDR3 bases are TGTGCCAGCAGCGGGACGGTCTACGAGCAGTACTTC. Amino acids: CASSGTVYEQYF. This sequence joins TRBV6-5 and TRBJ2-7, with D possibly being TRBD1 or TRBD2 (5 bases each). The V end was cut by 6 bases, the J end by 3 bases, with 9 bases between. In germline, CDR1 is MNHEY, CDR2 SVGAGI. The CDR3 consists of 12 residues.